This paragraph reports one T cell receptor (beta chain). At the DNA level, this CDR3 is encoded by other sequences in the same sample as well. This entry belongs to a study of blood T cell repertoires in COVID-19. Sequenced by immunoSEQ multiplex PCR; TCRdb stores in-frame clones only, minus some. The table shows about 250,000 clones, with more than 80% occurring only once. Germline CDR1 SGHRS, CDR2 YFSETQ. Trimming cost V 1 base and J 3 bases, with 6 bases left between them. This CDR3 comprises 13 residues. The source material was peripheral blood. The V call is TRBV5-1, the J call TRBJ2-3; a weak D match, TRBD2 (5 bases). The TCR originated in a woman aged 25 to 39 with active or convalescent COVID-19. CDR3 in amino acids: CASSLPGTDTQYF. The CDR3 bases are TGCGCCAGCAGCTTGCCGGGGACAGATACGCAGTATTTT.